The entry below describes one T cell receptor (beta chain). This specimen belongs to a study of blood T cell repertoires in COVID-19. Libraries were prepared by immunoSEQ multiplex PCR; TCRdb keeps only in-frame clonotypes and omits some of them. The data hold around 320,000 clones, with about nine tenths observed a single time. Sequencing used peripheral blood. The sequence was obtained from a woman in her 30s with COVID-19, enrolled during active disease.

The CDR3 region is CASSQGFYNEQFF. The CDR3 bases are TGTGCCAGTAGCCAGGGGTTCTACAATGAGCAGTTCTTC. This rearrangement joins TRBV19 to TRBJ2-1; maybe TRBD1 (6 bases). The germline CDR1 and CDR2 sequences are LNHDA and SQIVND (reference sequence). The CDR3 is made up of 13 amino acids. With 6 bases removed from V and 3 bases from J, the gap between germline ends came to 9 bases.